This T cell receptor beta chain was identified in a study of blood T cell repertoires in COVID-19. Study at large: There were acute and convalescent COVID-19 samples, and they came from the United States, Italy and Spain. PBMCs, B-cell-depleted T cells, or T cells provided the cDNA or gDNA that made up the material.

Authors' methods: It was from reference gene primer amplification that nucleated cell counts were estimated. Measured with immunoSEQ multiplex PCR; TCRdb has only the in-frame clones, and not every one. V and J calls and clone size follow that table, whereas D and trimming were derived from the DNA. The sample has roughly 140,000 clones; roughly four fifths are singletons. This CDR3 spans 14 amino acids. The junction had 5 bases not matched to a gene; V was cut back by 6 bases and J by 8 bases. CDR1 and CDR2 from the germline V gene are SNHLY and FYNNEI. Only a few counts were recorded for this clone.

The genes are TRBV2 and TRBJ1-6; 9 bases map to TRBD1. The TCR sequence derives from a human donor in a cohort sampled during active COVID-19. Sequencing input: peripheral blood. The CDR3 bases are TGTGCCAGCAGACGGGACAGGGAGCATTCACCCCTCCACTTT. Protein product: CASRRDREHSPLHF.